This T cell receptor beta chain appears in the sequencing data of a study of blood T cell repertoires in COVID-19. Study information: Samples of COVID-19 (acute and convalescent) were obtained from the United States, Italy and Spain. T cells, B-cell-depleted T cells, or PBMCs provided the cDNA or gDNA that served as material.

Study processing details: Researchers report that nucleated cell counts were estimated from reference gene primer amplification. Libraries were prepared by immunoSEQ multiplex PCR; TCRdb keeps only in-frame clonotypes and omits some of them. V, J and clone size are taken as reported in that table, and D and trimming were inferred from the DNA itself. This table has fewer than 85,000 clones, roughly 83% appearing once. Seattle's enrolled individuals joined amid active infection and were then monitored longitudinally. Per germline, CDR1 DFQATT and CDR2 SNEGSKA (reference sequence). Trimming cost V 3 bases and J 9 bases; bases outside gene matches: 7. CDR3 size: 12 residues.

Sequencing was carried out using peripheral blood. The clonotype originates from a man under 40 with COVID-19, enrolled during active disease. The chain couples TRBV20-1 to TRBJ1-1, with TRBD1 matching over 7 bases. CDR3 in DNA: TGCAGTGCTAGTGTGGACAGGCTTAAAGCTTTCTTT. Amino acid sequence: CSASVDRLKAFF.